This TCR beta chain was recorded in a study of T cell responses to AZD1222 COVID-19 vaccine (dated by TCRdb to the early 2020s). With respect to the entire study: AZD1222 recipients with second doses at about 4 weeks or about 12 weeks were pooled, because spike-specific TCR depth and breadth did not differ between schedules. TCR sequencing was performed for 230 to 250 trial participants, of whom around 200 were given two doses of AZD1222 and around 25 were given two doses of MenACWY control vaccine. Enrollment into the trials was organized by age into subgroups of 18-55, 56-69 and 70-plus years, and those subgroups contained roughly 150, 30 and 60 TCR-sequenced participants, respectively.

About this clone: What antigen it recognizes has not been identified. Base qualities were left out, and no much larger clone turns up one base away.

The CDR3 regions of human TCRbeta chains were analyzed by immunosequencing. The source study handled its data this way. Repertoire TCRs were checked for matches against a reference library of SARS-CoV-2-specific TCRs that had been generated using the MIRA antigen-specificity platform. Breadth was defined as the fraction of unique TCRs that were SARS-CoV-2-associated. Depth was defined as the fraction of total T cells that were SARS-CoV-2-associated. Using the MIRA data, every spike-specific TCR was mapped to the spike region that the TCR reacted to and assigned to either a CD4 or a CD8 class. Log10-transformed breadth and depth values were compared by one-way ANOVA with Sidak's multiple comparisons tests. This is the immuneACCESS table as TCRdb keeps it, with only in-frame sequences that have V and J called. A part of the clones is gone; compared with another copy, unresolved V genes explain less than half, and the rest is unexplained. Clone size and V and J calls were adopted from that table, with D and trimming inferred from the DNA. The table for this sample lists 75,000 to 100,000 clones; 85% to 90% of them were counted only once. The ten biggest clones cover less than 3.5% of the sample.

The sample's time point label, in plain terms: baseline before first vaccination. Vaccinee samples came from UK trials COV001 and COV002, including a single-blind randomized controlled phase 2/3 trial of AZD1222 (ChAdOx1 nCoV-19) in healthy adults. For TCRbeta chain sequencing, PBMC samples were collected from trial participants at day 0 and at day 28 after the second dose. Results and caveats for the whole study, not just this receptor: Reportedly, close to half of the unique spike-specific TCRs recognized epitopes lying outside the regions that are mutated in the B.1.351 and B.1.1.7 variants. A significant rise in spike-specific TCR breadth and depth was observed after two AZD1222 doses relative to day 0 and relative to MenACWY recipients. Vaccine-associated CD4 TCRs spanned the whole spike protein, with dominant responses in regions 160-218 and 743-854. Conclusions about previously exposed vaccinees are limited because only six or seven AZD1222 recipients were SARS-CoV-2 seropositive at baseline. The 56-69-year group was small, and its depth increase did not reach significance, likely because of low power. Because no day 14 peak-response samples were available, the repertoires could be characterized only after the peak T cell response. Participants were mostly white British and included more females than males, and it was suggested by the authors that clonal diversity may have been underestimated.

The material was peripheral blood, obtained on day 0 of AZD1222 vaccination. The sequence came from an adult in good health.

The DNA reads as follows: TGTGCCAGCAGTGAACAGCTTGGGGAAAAGACTGAAGCTTTCTTT. It specifies CASSEQLGEKTEAFF. The chain uses TRBV2 and TRBJ1-1; no D gene can be assigned with confidence. The CDR3, cysteine through phenylalanine, is 15 amino acids long. Only the CDR3 portion is preserved as DNA: 45 bases, with reading frame beginning at the first base. Cut back by 2 bases and 5 bases, the V and J ends lie 15 bases apart. Reading the germline V gene gives CDR1 SNHLY and CDR2 FYNNEI.